The 22 T cell receptor beta chains below all came from one sample that was sequenced in a study of CD4 and CD8 cells across lung adenocarcinoma regions. TCRdb re-called the PCR reads with MiXCR, one entry per CDR3 protein. The sample consists of just over 20,000 distinct CDR3 sequences, approximately 52% of them appearing once. Sequencing was performed on CD8+ T cells from the center of a lung tumor. These TCRs come from a female donor with lung adenocarcinoma. The CD4 and CD8 labels of this study may be unreliable.

In this sample, this clonotype turned up a few times. The gene calls are TRBV5-1 and TRBJ2-1, with 12 positions matching TRBD2. CDR3 length equals 19 residues. V dropped 3 bases and J dropped 1; count of bases not matched to a gene: 11. CDR1 and CDR2 (germline): SGHRS, YFSETQ. The CDR3 spells CASSSVGTSGRTSYNEQFF. CDR3 in DNA: TGCGCCAGCAGCTCCGTCGGGACTAGCGGGCGTACTTCCTACAATGAGCAGTTCTTC.

This clonotype appeared many times. The rearrangement links TRBV12-3 or TRBV12-4 to TRBJ2-1; no firm D call. The CDR3 runs to 14 residues. Trimming left V 2 bases short and J 6 bases short, with 11 bases between. This CDR3 reads CASSLRARGNEQFF. The CDR3 nucleotides read TGTGCCAGCAGTTTACGGGCCCGAGGCAATGAGCAGTTCTTC.

Note on this clonotype: Since a much larger clone is just one base distant, this may be a read error. This rearrangement joins TRBV6-1 to TRBJ1-3, with D hard to call. Per the germline V gene, CDR1 is MNHNS and CDR2 is SASEGT. The CDR3 length is 15 residues. CDR3: CASSELGLYGNTMYF. In DNA, the CDR3 is TGTGCCAGCAGTGAACTGGGGTTATATGGAAACACCATGTATTTT.

As to this clonotype: At one of its ends the junction is not consistent with the germline gene, which may arise from a read error. The rearrangement uses TRBV10-2 and TRBJ2-3; possibly TRBD1 or TRBD2 for D (5 bases each). Germline lookup yields CDR1 WSHSY and CDR2 SAAADI. The length of the CDR3 is 15 residues. The CDR3 region is CASSTGLRDTDTQYF. The DNA for the CDR3 is TGCGCCAGCAGTACGGGGCTGCGAGACACAGATACTCAGTATTTC.

On this clonotype itself: One junction end does not reproduce the germline sequence, and a read error may be involved. The CDR3 spells CASSQDGSGGRDQDTQYF. CDR3 sequence (DNA): TGCGCCAGCAGCCAAGACGGGAGCGGTGGCCGGGACCAAGATACCCAGTATTTT. The chain combines TRBV4-1 with TRBJ2-3; TRBD2 might be the D (6 bases). The CDR3 extends over 18 amino acids. Germline CDR1 is MGHRA and CDR2 is YSYEKL.

The rearrangement joins TRBV6-1 to TRBJ1-2; the D gene is possibly TRBD1 (6 bases). Trimming took off 1 base at V and 7 bases at J, with 13 bases between the two ends. There are 14 residues in the CDR3. The V gene's germline CDR1 is MNHNS and CDR2 SASEGT. Here the CDR3 reads CASSEVRGQAGYTF. In DNA form, the CDR3 reads TGTGCCAGCAGTGAAGTCCGGGGGCAAGCTGGCTACACCTTC.

A few counts support this clonotype. Given a much more abundant clone one base away, this may be a read error. The J gene is TRBJ2-1, the V gene TRBV6-5; 15 bases agree with TRBD2. The CDR3 totals 16 residues. Trimming at V came to 2 bases and at J to 10 bases, leaving 6 bases not matched to a gene. CDR1 and CDR2 (germline): MNHEY, SVGAGI. CDR3 in amino acids: CASSYRTSGRAGEQFF. The CDR3 DNA reads as TGTGCCAGCAGTTACCGGACTAGCGGGAGGGCCGGCGAGCAGTTCTTC.

Of note for this clonotype: One junction end disagrees with the germline gene, perhaps due to a read error. This chain uses TRBV6-1 with TRBJ2-1; 11 bases map to TRBD2. The germline gives CDR1 MNHNS, CDR2 SASEGT. The CDR3 consists of 17 residues. The CDR3 spells CASIGLAGGANSGEQFF. The CDR3 region has the DNA TGTGCCAGCATCGGACTAGCGGGCGGTGCGAACAGCGGGGAGCAGTTCTTT.

This clonotype was detected many times. The chain employs TRBV6-1 and TRBJ2-1; TRBD1 might be the D (5 bases). The assigned J gene may be wrong: the sequence end matches TRBJ2-7 better. Germline CDR1 is MNHNS and CDR2 is SASEGT. This CDR3 spans 14 amino acids. CDR3 region: CASSEALGDREQYF. DNA for the CDR3: TGTGCCAGCAGTGAAGCGCTAGGAGACAGAGAGCAGTACTTC.

The chain has TRBV12-3 or TRBV12-4 and TRBJ2-3; D is unresolved. The CDR3 runs 13 residues. V was pared by 5 bases and J by 4 bases, with 10 bases between. The CDR3 is CASSPQLPDTQYF. The CDR3 bases are TGTGCCAGCAGTCCTCAGCTCCCAGATACGCAGTATTTT.

This clonotype has ten or more counts. V and J are TRBV7-2 and TRBJ2-1, with a tentative D call TRBD2 (5 bases). Germline CDR1 and CDR2: SGHTA and FQGNSA. This CDR3 spans 14 amino acids. V was clipped by 3 bases and J by 2 bases, with 8 bases between them. The CDR3 DNA reads as TGTGCCAGCAGCTTCGCGAGGGCCTACAATGAGCAGTTCTTC. As protein: CASSFARAYNEQFF.

In its sample, this clonotype was seen a few times. This sequence joins TRBV20-1 and TRBJ2-1; TRBD2 is a possible D gene (6 bases). Germline CDR1 reads DFQATT; CDR2 reads SNEGSKA (reference sequence). Trimming removed 3 bases at V and 8 bases at J, with 20 bases between. The CDR3 has 15 residues. The CDR3 DNA reads TGCAGTGCTAGTGTCCGACGACTAGTATTGGATGAGCAGTTCTTC. Its translation: CSASVRRLVLDEQFF.

This clonotype was seen a few times. This sequence joins TRBV25-1 and TRBJ1-2; no clear D gene. CDR3 length: 13 residues. Germline V gives CDR1 MGHDK, CDR2 SYGVNS. V was clipped by 7 bases and J by 3 bases, with 12 bases between them. The CDR3 bases are TGTGCCAGCACGTCAGAAAGGGACTATGGCTACACCTTC. Its protein product is CASTSERDYGYTF.

By frequency in the sample, this clonotype is medium-sized. The J gene is TRBJ1-1, the V gene TRBV25-1; 8 bases align to TRBD1. The J segment lost 3 bases and the V segment lost 4 bases, leaving 7 bases of the junction unmatched. The CDR3 totals 15 residues. Germline V gives CDR1 MGHDK, CDR2 SYGVNS. CDR3 in DNA: TGTGCCAGCAGTGCGGACAGGGAGTGGGACACTGAAGCTTTCTTT. The encoded protein is CASSADREWDTEAFF.

The chain couples TRBV27 to TRBJ2-3; D may match TRBD1 or TRBD2 (5 bases each). Germline values: CDR1 MNHEY, CDR2 SMNVEV (reference sequence). CDR3 length: 14 amino acids. The CDR3 spells CAGSGAGDQETQYF. The CDR3 DNA reads TGTGCGGGGAGTGGGGCCGGGGACCAAGAGACGCAGTATTTT.

This clonotype was detected ten times or more. The chain combines TRBV7-2 with TRBJ2-7; 7 bases fit TRBD1. CDR3 size: 15 residues. The V gene's germline CDR1 is SGHTA and CDR2 FQGNSA. V shed 4 bases and J 4 bases; nucleotides not matched to a gene: 10. CDR3 sequence: CASSYRVGTAYEQYF. The CDR3 DNA follows: TGTGCCAGCAGCTACCGCGTGGGGACAGCTTACGAGCAGTACTTC. The whole variable domain, filled in from reference TRBV7-2 and TRBJ2-7, reads GAGVSQSPSNKVTEKGKDVELRCDPISGHTALYWYRQSLGQGLEFLIYFQGNSAPDKSGLPSDRFSAERTGGSVSTLTIQRTQQEDSAVYLCASSYRVGTAYEQYFGPGTRLTVT.

This clonotype was counted at least ten times. The chain carries TRBV12-3 or TRBV12-4 and TRBJ1-5; no clear D gene. The V end lost 3 bases, the J end lost 3 bases, and 6 bases lay between the germline ends. The CDR3 sequence is 13 residues long. In DNA form, the CDR3 reads TGTGCCAGCAGTTTTCGGGTCAATCAGCCCCAGCATTTT. Protein product: CASSFRVNQPQHF.

The chain is built from TRBV27 and TRBJ2-3; TRBD2 might be the D (6 bases). The DNA end lines up better with TRBJ2-5; the J call may be wrong. The CDR3 length is 15 residues. Germline V gives CDR1 MNHEY, CDR2 SMNVEV (reference sequence). CDR3 residues: CARGTGGSDTDTQYF. CDR3 coding DNA: TGTGCCAGGGGGACCGGGGGTAGTGACACAGATACCCAGTACTTC.

V is TRBV10-2 and J is TRBJ2-5; a weak D match, TRBD1 (6 bases). The end of the DNA fits TRBJ2-7 better, so the J call may be wrong. This CDR3 spans 15 amino acids. Per the germline V gene, CDR1 is WSHSY and CDR2 is SAAADI. CDR3 sequence (DNA): TGCGCCAGCAGTGGGCCATGGGACACCGACTACGAGCAGTACTTC. Amino acids: CASSGPWDTDYEQYF.

This chain uses TRBV27 with TRBJ1-6, with D possibly matching TRBD1 (6 bases). V was trimmed by 3 bases and J by 7 bases, leaving 13 bases between them. The CDR3 extends over 15 amino acids. Germline V lookup: CDR1 MNHEY, CDR2 SMNVEV (reference sequence). The CDR3 DNA sequence: TGTGCCAGCAGTTTGATGGGGGCTGGGAATTCACCCCTCCACTTT. Amino acids: CASSLMGAGNSPLHF.

This clonotype was recorded a few times. V usage is TRBV27 and J usage is TRBJ2-2; the D gene is possibly TRBD1 (5 bases). The V gene lost 0 bases and the J gene lost 5 bases, with 7 bases spanning the gap. The germline CDR1 and CDR2 sequences are MNHEY and SMNVEV (reference sequence). This CDR3 spans 14 amino acids. This CDR3 is CASSLSKGTGELFF. CDR3 sequence (DNA): TGTGCCAGCAGTTTATCGAAGGGGACCGGGGAGCTGTTTTTT.

The rearrangement uses TRBV4-2 and TRBJ1-2, with D perhaps matching TRBD1 (6 bases). The CDR3 is made up of 15 amino acids. V was shortened by 3 bases and J by 4 bases, with 15 bases between the two germline ends. Germline lookup yields CDR1 LGHNA and CDR2 YNFKEQ. The CDR3 protein is CASSHSGGGIYGYTF. CDR3 sequence (DNA): TGTGCCAGCAGCCATTCCGGGGGGGGCATCTATGGCTACACCTTC.